A single sample gave rise to the 22 T cell receptor beta chains below, sequenced in a study of T cells after yellow fever vaccination. TCRdb reprocessed the 5' RACE reads via MiXCR and lists one record per CDR3 protein. The repertoire includes 620,000 or so distinct CDR3 sequences, about a sixth of them detected once, and 15% to 20% sits in the top ten. Here the sequenced sample was PBMCs, taken about 5 days after the first yellow fever vaccination. Receptors originate from a man aged 18-30 years who received the YFV17D yellow fever vaccine.

This clonotype was recorded at least ten times. The DNA for the CDR3 is TGCGCCAGCAGCTTGGACGTCACGGTGGGGAATAATGAAAAACTGTTTTTT. It codes for CASSLDVTVGNNEKLFF. The chain joins TRBV5-1 to TRBJ1-4, with D unresolved. Trimming pared 0 bases from V and 4 bases from J, leaving 16 bases between. This CDR3 region has 17 residues. CDR1 and CDR2 (germline): SGHRS, YFSETQ.

This clonotype was recorded a few times. CDR3 DNA: TGTGCCAGCAGCTTAGTCGCGGGAAAGGGTGAAAAACTGTTTTTT. Protein: CASSLVAGKGEKLFF. The rearrangement uses TRBV7-9 and TRBJ1-4; D is unresolved. Trimming stripped 1 base from V and 7 bases from J, with 13 bases between. The CDR3 runs to 15 residues. Germline CDR1 is SEHNR and CDR2 is FQNEAQ (reference sequence). The full variable domain, with the rest looked up from reference TRBV7-9 and TRBJ1-4, is DTGVSQNPRHKITKRGQNVTFRCDPISEHNRLYWYRQTLGQGPEFLTYFQNEAQLEKSRLLSDRFSAERPKGSFSTLEIQRTEQGDSAMYLCASSLVAGKGEKLFFGSGTQLSVL.

This clonotype was picked up a small number of times. The V call is TRBV4-3, the J call TRBJ2-4; D might be TRBD1 or TRBD2, each matching 5 bases. The germline V and J ends were trimmed by 4 bases and 9 bases, with 16 bases remaining between them. This CDR3 is 14 amino acids long. Germline V gene lookup returns CDR1 LGHNA and CDR2 YSLEER. The CDR3: CASSPVGGYGIQYF. Written as DNA, the CDR3 is TGCGCCAGCAGCCCTGTTGGGGGTTACGGCATTCAGTACTTC.

In its sample, this clonotype was seen a few times. This chain connects TRBV20-1 to TRBJ1-1; tentative D call: TRBD1 (5 bases). This CDR3 comprises 11 residues. Deletions cut 5 bases from V and 8 bases from J, with 12 bases between. From germline, CDR1 is DFQATT and CDR2 SNEGSKA (reference sequence). The CDR3 DNA follows: TGCAGTGCTCTAGGGGCGGGAGAAGCTTTCTTT. Translated: CSALGAGEAFF.

V usage is TRBV12-3 or TRBV12-4 and J usage is TRBJ2-1, with 10 bases fitting TRBD1. This CDR3 comprises 16 residues. The V gene end was trimmed by 6 bases and the J gene end by 5 bases; junction bases not matched to a gene: 10. Here the CDR3 DNA reads TGTGCCAGCAGCTACGTTCCGGGACAGGGGAACAATGAGCAGTTCTTC. Protein: CASSYVPGQGNNEQFF.

This chain connects TRBV10-3 to TRBJ1-4; D perhaps matches TRBD1 (6 bases). The CDR3 runs 13 residues. V lost 8 bases to trimming and J lost 3 bases, with 10 bases between them. Germline loops: CDR1 ENHRY, CDR2 SYGVKD. CDR3 sequence reads: CAIRRGPNEKLFF. The CDR3 region has the DNA TGTGCCATCCGCAGGGGACCTAATGAAAAACTGTTTTTT.

This clonotype was picked up a small number of times. The chain recombines TRBV29-1 with TRBJ2-1; a possible D gene is TRBD2 (5 bases). V lost 4 bases, J lost 0 bases, and 7 bases lay in between. Germline-derived CDR1 and CDR2 are SQVTM and ANQGSEA. The CDR3 length is 13 residues. CDR3 sequence reads: CSVGGISYNEQFF. CDR3 sequence (DNA): TGCAGCGTTGGAGGGATCTCCTACAATGAGCAGTTCTTC.

This clonotype showed up just a few times. CDR3 coding DNA: TGTGCCAGCAGCGAACACGGGGGATTGAACACTGAAGCTTTCTTT. Residues: CASSEHGGLNTEAFF. This sequence joins TRBV6-2 or TRBV6-3 and TRBJ1-1, with a possible D match to TRBD1 (5 bases). Germline CDR1 and CDR2: MNHEY and SVGEGT. The CDR3 contains 15 residues. V was clipped by 6 bases and J by 0 bases, with 14 bases between them.

This clonotype showed up just a few times. V gene TRBV11-3 combines with J gene TRBJ2-1; the match to TRBD2 covers 11 bases. This CDR3 spans 15 amino acids. CDR1 SGHNT and CDR2 YENEEA come from the germline V gene. V lost 2 bases to trimming and J lost 5 bases; unmatched junction nucleotides: 2. The CDR3 loop reads CASSLTSGGNNEQFF. As DNA, the CDR3 is TGTGCCAGCAGCTTAACTAGCGGGGGAAACAATGAGCAGTTCTTC. Variable domain in full (rest from reference TRBV11-3 and TRBJ2-1): EAGVVQSPRYKIIEKKQPVAFWCNPISGHNTLYWYLQNLGQGPELLIRYENEEAVDDSQLPKDRFSAERLKGVDSTLKIQPAELGDSAVYLCASSLTSGGNNEQFFGPGTRLTVL.

This clonotype was detected ten times or more. V is TRBV28 and J is TRBJ1-1; the match to TRBD1 covers 7 bases. V lost 5 bases, J lost 3 bases, and 3 bases stayed unmatched. CDR1 is MDHEN and CDR2 is SYDVKM in the germline V gene. CDR3 length equals 13 residues. CDR3 sequence (DNA): TGTGCCAGCAGTCCGGGACAGTACACTGAAGCTTTCTTT. Translation gives CASSPGQYTEAFF.

This chain connects TRBV7-9 to TRBJ2-3; D is perhaps TRBD1 (6 bases). This CDR3 spans 16 amino acids. Looked up from germline, CDR1 is SEHNR and CDR2 is FQNEAQ (reference sequence). Trimming removed 5 bases at V and 0 bases at J, with 15 bases between. This CDR3 is CASSPRRGGSTDTQYF. For the CDR3, the DNA is TGTGCCAGCAGCCCTAGACGAGGGGGAAGCACAGATACGCAGTATTTT.

This rearrangement joins TRBV4-3 to TRBJ1-6; D is uncertain. This CDR3 has 14 amino acids. V was cut by 0 bases and J by 10 bases, with 10 bases left in between. Germline lookup yields CDR1 LGHNA and CDR2 YSLEER. CDR3 sequence: CASSQDETTSPLHF. The DNA of the CDR3 is TGCGCCAGCAGCCAAGATGAGACGACCTCACCCCTCCACTTT.

The CDR3 here is CASSFARGTEAFF. CDR3 nucleotides: TGTGCCAGCAGCTTCGCCCGGGGAACTGAAGCTTTCTTT. V usage is TRBV12-3 or TRBV12-4 and J usage is TRBJ1-1; D gene unclear. V was clipped by 6 bases and J by 5 bases, with 13 bases between them. The CDR3 totals 13 residues.

The gene calls are TRBV19 and TRBJ2-3, with a possible D match to TRBD2 (5 bases). With 3 bases removed from V and 0 bases from J, the gap between germline ends came to 7 bases. Germline CDR1 LNHDA, CDR2 SQIVND (reference sequence). This CDR3 region has 14 residues. CDR3 in DNA: TGTGCCAGTAGTATCGGGGATAGCACAGATACGCAGTATTTT. It is translated as CASSIGDSTDTQYF. Full variable domain (missing parts from reference TRBV19 and TRBJ2-3): DGGITQSPKYLFRKEGQNVTLSCEQNLNHDAMYWYRQDPGQGLRLIYYSQIVNDFQKGDIAEGYSVSREKKESFPLTVTSAQKNPTAFYLCASSIGDSTDTQYFGPGTRLTVL.

This clonotype has only a few counts. This rearrangement joins TRBV18 to TRBJ2-3, with D possibly being TRBD1 or TRBD2 (5 bases each). Germline CDR1 and CDR2: KGHSH and LQKENI. This CDR3 region has 16 residues. Trimming took 3 bases from V and 7 from J, leaving 20 bases between them. The CDR3 DNA sequence: TGTGCCAGCTCACCTAACTGGGACGGATTCGATTATACGCAGTATTTT. Translation: CASSPNWDGFDYTQYF.

This clonotype was picked up a small number of times. The chain recombines TRBV28 with TRBJ1-1; TRBD1 matches at 7 bases. The germline gives CDR1 MDHEN, CDR2 SYDVKM. V lost 5 bases to trimming and J lost 1 base; unmatched junction nucleotides: 7. The CDR3 extends over 15 amino acids. The CDR3 sequence is CASSEPGQSNTEAFF. The CDR3 coding sequence is TGTGCCAGCAGTGAGCCGGGACAGTCGAACACTGAAGCTTTCTTT. Looking up the rest from reference TRBV28 and TRBJ1-1 gives the full variable domain: DVKVTQSSRYLVKRTGEKVFLECVQDMDHENMFWYRQDPGLGLRLIYFSYDVKMKEKGDIPEGYSVSREKKERFSLILESASTNQTSMYLCASSEPGQSNTEAFFGQGTRLTVV.

There are a few counts of this clonotype. The chain couples TRBV6-5 to TRBJ2-3; D remains unclear. This CDR3 spans 16 amino acids. Trimming removed 0 bases at V and 5 bases at J, with 15 bases between. Germline CDR1 reads MNHEY; CDR2 reads SVGAGI. CDR3 sequence: CASSYSVTAGQDTQYF. CDR3 DNA sequence: TGTGCCAGCAGTTACTCGGTGACCGCCGGTCAAGATACGCAGTATTTT.

This chain links TRBV7-2 with TRBJ2-1; maybe TRBD1 (5 bases). The CDR3 length is 13 residues. V gave up 1 base and J gave up 9 bases, with 10 bases separating them. Germline V gene lookup returns CDR1 SGHTA and CDR2 FQGNSA. The CDR3, as DNA: TGTGCCAGCAGCTTAGTCGAGCAGGGTGAGCAGTTCTTC. This codes for CASSLVEQGEQFF.

This clonotype has at least ten counts. The chain joins TRBV9 to TRBJ2-7; D remains unclear. CDR3 size: 15 residues. Trimming pared 0 bases from V and 3 bases from J, leaving 13 bases between. Germline V gene sequence: CDR1 SGDLS, CDR2 YYNGEE. The CDR3 reads CASSVVPGPDYEQYF. The CDR3 coding sequence is TGTGCCAGCAGCGTAGTGCCCGGGCCCGACTACGAGCAGTACTTC.

The chain employs TRBV12-5 and TRBJ2-1, with 7 bases aligning to TRBD1. Germline V gives CDR1 LGHNT, CDR2 FRNRAP. This CDR3 spans 13 amino acids. J lost 9 bases, V lost 5 bases, and 7 bases had no gene match. The CDR3 protein is CASGPTGIAEQFF. The CDR3 nucleotides are TGTGCTAGTGGTCCGACAGGGATAGCTGAGCAGTTCTTC.

This CDR3 reads CASHGGEGGSPLHF. CDR3 bases: TGTGCCAGCCATGGGGGTGAGGGGGGTTCACCCCTCCACTTT. The chain employs TRBV25-1 and TRBJ1-6, with D possibly matching TRBD1 (6 bases). The CDR3 spans 14 residues. Germline V lookup: CDR1 MGHDK, CDR2 SYGVNS. V was cut by 8 bases and J by 9 bases, with 17 bases left in between.

J is TRBJ2-3 and V is TRBV7-2, with unresolved D. The CDR3 spans 13 residues. Per germline, CDR1 SGHTA and CDR2 FQGNSA. Trimming cost V 4 bases and J 4 bases, with 9 bases left between them. CDR3 sequence: CASSSLRPDTQYF. CDR3 DNA sequence: TGTGCCAGCAGCTCCCTCCGGCCAGATACGCAGTATTTT.